These T cell receptor beta chains were read from a single sample in a study of OX40 agonist ivuxolimab in advanced cancers. Sequenced by immunoSEQ multiplex PCR; TCRdb stores in-frame clones only, minus some. The sample lists almost 50,000 clones; around 81% were seen once. This material consisted of CD4+ or CD8+ T cells sorted from blood, taken in a trial of the OX40 agonist ivuxolimab. Source of these receptors: an adult with an advanced solid tumor such as melanoma, head and neck, liver or kidney cancer. CDR3s include the opening cysteine and the closing phenylalanine or tryptophan. Fields, in order: CDR3 protein, CDR3 DNA, clone size, V gene, J gene, D gene. D genes are given only for firm matches. The listing skips clone size in some rows; elsewhere it reads once, few, many or a size class.

CDR3 protein: CASSPSGSLGNEQFF
CDR3 DNA: TGTGCCAGCAGTCCTAGCGGGTCCCTTGGGAATGAGCAGTTCTTC
clone size: once
V gene: TRBV6-6
J gene: TRBJ2-1
D gene: TRBD2

CDR3 protein: CASITGNTEAFF
CDR3 DNA: TGTGCCAGTATCACAGGGAACACTGAAGCTTTCTTT
clone size: NA
V gene: TRBV19
J gene: TRBJ1-1
D gene: NA

CDR3 protein: CATSRVAGGSKNIQYF
CDR3 DNA: TGTGCCACCAGCAGAGTAGCGGGGGGTTCCAAAAACATTCAGTACTTC
clone size: medium-sized
V gene: TRBV15
J gene: TRBJ2-4
D gene: TRBD2

CDR3 protein: CASSLGGVRNSPLHF
CDR3 DNA: TGTGCCAGCAGCCTCGGGGGAGTGCGTAATTCACCCCTCCACTTT
clone size: NA
V gene: TRBV5-6
J gene: TRBJ1-6
D gene: NA

CDR3 protein: CASSLASGQETQYF
CDR3 DNA: TGTGCCAGCAGTTTGGCTAGCGGACAAGAGACCCAGTACTTC
clone size: NA
V gene: TRBV28
J gene: TRBJ2-5
D gene: TRBD2

CDR3 protein: CASSPPGPEAFF
CDR3 DNA: TGTGCCAGCTCACCGCCGGGACCTGAAGCTTTCTTT
clone size: NA
V gene: TRBV18
J gene: TRBJ1-1
D gene: NA

CDR3 protein: CATLGGLYGYTF
CDR3 DNA: TGTGCCACCCTAGGAGGGCTTTATGGCTACACCTTC
clone size: NA
V gene: TRBV27
J gene: TRBJ1-2
D gene: NA

CDR3 protein: CASSLTGDYEQYF
CDR3 DNA: TGTGCCAGCAGTTTGACAGGCGACTACGAGCAGTACTTC
clone size: NA
V gene: TRBV27
J gene: TRBJ2-7
D gene: NA

CDR3 protein: CATSRDGSWGEGRNTEAFF
CDR3 DNA: TGTGCCACCAGCAGAGATGGGTCATGGGGCGAGGGGAGAAACACTGAAGCTTTCTTT
clone size: NA
V gene: TRBV15
J gene: TRBJ1-1
D gene: NA

CDR3 protein: CASSYAQLGEKLFF
CDR3 DNA: TGTGCCAGCAGTTACGCGCAGTTAGGAGAAAAACTGTTTTTT
clone size: NA
V gene: TRBV6-6
J gene: TRBJ1-4
D gene: NA

CDR3 protein: CASSLGWANEKLFF
CDR3 DNA: TGTGCCAGCAGTTTAGGGTGGGCGAATGAAAAACTGTTTTTT
clone size: NA
V gene: TRBV27
J gene: TRBJ1-4
D gene: NA

CDR3 protein: CASSLALGTGELFF
CDR3 DNA: TGTGCCAGCAGCTTAGCGCTCGGCACCGGGGAGCTGTTTTTT
clone size: NA
V gene: TRBV7-6
J gene: TRBJ2-2
D gene: NA

CDR3 protein: CASSPWATGGTYTEAFF
CDR3 DNA: TGCGCCAGCAGCCCATGGGCTACAGGGGGCACGTACACTGAAGCTTTCTTT
clone size: NA
V gene: TRBV5-1
J gene: TRBJ1-1
D gene: TRBD1

CDR3 protein: CASSLTSFPHEQYF
CDR3 DNA: TGTGCCAGCAGCTTAACTAGTTTCCCCCACGAGCAGTACTTC
clone size: NA
V gene: TRBV7-9
J gene: TRBJ2-7
D gene: NA

CDR3 protein: CASSPIGGEQHIQYF
CDR3 DNA: TGCGCCAGCAGCCCAATAGGGGGAGAGCAGCACATTCAGTACTTC
clone size: NA
V gene: TRBV4-1
J gene: TRBJ2-4
D gene: NA

CDR3 protein: CASSEAWMNTEAFF
CDR3 DNA: TGTGCCAGCAGTGAAGCCTGGATGAACACTGAAGCTTTCTTT
clone size: NA
V gene: TRBV2
J gene: TRBJ1-1
D gene: NA

CDR3 protein: CSVEGMVVGADTQYF
CDR3 DNA: TGCAGCGTTGAGGGGATGGTAGTTGGCGCAGATACGCAGTATTTT
clone size: NA
V gene: TRBV29-1
J gene: TRBJ2-3
D gene: NA

CDR3 protein: CASSYMGNTDTQYF
CDR3 DNA: TGTGCCAGCAGCTACATGGGGAACACAGATACGCAGTATTTT
clone size: few
V gene: TRBV7-6
J gene: TRBJ2-3
D gene: NA

CDR3 protein: CASSSNRRSDTEAFF
CDR3 DNA: TGTGCCAGCAGTTCCAACAGGAGGTCGGACACTGAAGCTTTCTTT
clone size: few
V gene: TRBV28
J gene: TRBJ1-1
D gene: NA

CDR3 protein: CASSIWTGGTDIQYF
CDR3 DNA: TGTGCCAGTAGTATATGGACGGGGGGAACAGACATTCAGTACTTC
clone size: NA
V gene: TRBV19
J gene: TRBJ2-4
D gene: TRBD2

CDR3 protein: CASTPSTGTAYNEQFF
CDR3 DNA: TGCGCCAGCACACCATCTACCGGGACGGCTTACAATGAGCAGTTCTTC
clone size: NA
V gene: TRBV4-3
J gene: TRBJ2-1
D gene: NA

CDR3 protein: CASSPTQPGLAGDTDTQYF
CDR3 DNA: TGTGCCAGCAGCCCCACTCAACCGGGACTAGCGGGGGACACAGATACGCAGTATTTT
clone size: NA
V gene: TRBV5-4
J gene: TRBJ2-3
D gene: TRBD2

CDR3 protein: CASSLGGEETQYF
CDR3 DNA: TGTGCCAGCAGCTTAGGGGGGGAAGAGACCCAGTACTTC
clone size: NA
V gene: TRBV7-8
J gene: TRBJ2-5
D gene: NA

CDR3 protein: CASSPISGSYEQYF
CDR3 DNA: TGTGCCAGCAGCCCTATTAGCGGGAGCTACGAGCAGTACTTC
clone size: few
V gene: TRBV7-2
J gene: TRBJ2-7
D gene: TRBD2

CDR3 protein: CASTQSGELFF
CDR3 DNA: TGTGCCAGCACCCAGTCCGGGGAGCTGTTTTTT
clone size: NA
V gene: TRBV6-1
J gene: TRBJ2-2
D gene: NA

CDR3 protein: CASSYSEALYEQYF
CDR3 DNA: TGTGCCAGCAGTTACTCGGAGGCGCTCTACGAGCAGTACTTC
clone size: NA
V gene: TRBV6-5
J gene: TRBJ2-7
D gene: NA

CDR3 protein: CASSYGPEQYF
CDR3 DNA: TGTGCCAGCAGTTATGGCCCAGAGCAGTACTTC
clone size: NA
V gene: TRBV6-6
J gene: TRBJ2-7
D gene: NA

CDR3 protein: CASSRREAMEFSGYTF
CDR3 DNA: TGCGCCAGCAGTCGGAGAGAGGCAATGGAGTTTTCGGGCTACACCTTC
clone size: NA
V gene: TRBV4-1
J gene: TRBJ1-2
D gene: NA

CDR3 protein: CASSPGDTQYF
CDR3 DNA: TGTGCCAGCTCACCCGGGGATACGCAGTATTTT
clone size: NA
V gene: TRBV18
J gene: TRBJ2-3
D gene: NA

CDR3 protein: CASSETGMRYNEQFF
CDR3 DNA: TGTGCCAGCAGTGAGACAGGTATGCGGTACAATGAGCAGTTCTTC
clone size: NA
V gene: TRBV6-4
J gene: TRBJ2-1
D gene: NA

CDR3 protein: CASSSGGGNEKLFF
CDR3 DNA: TGTGCCAGCAGTTCGGGAGGGGGCAATGAAAAACTGTTTTTT
clone size: NA
V gene: TRBV28
J gene: TRBJ1-4
D gene: TRBD1

CDR3 protein: CASRSRDRDEDTQYF
CDR3 DNA: TGTGCCAGCAGATCTCGGGACAGGGATGAAGATACGCAGTATTTT
clone size: NA
V gene: TRBV7-9
J gene: TRBJ2-3
D gene: TRBD1

CDR3 protein: CASSFSGVWNQPQHF
CDR3 DNA: TGTGCCAGCAGTTTCTCCGGGGTCTGGAATCAGCCCCAGCATTTT
clone size: NA
V gene: TRBV28
J gene: TRBJ1-5
D gene: NA

CDR3 protein: CASSNQEHFGPQHF
CDR3 DNA: TGTGCCAGTAGTAACCAGGAACACTTTGGGCCCCAGCATTTT
clone size: NA
V gene: TRBV19
J gene: TRBJ1-5
D gene: NA

CDR3 protein: CASSIGALHQPQHF
CDR3 DNA: TGTGCCAGTAGTATAGGTGCTTTACATCAGCCCCAGCATTTT
clone size: NA
V gene: TRBV19
J gene: TRBJ1-5
D gene: NA

CDR3 protein: CASSTGLNTEAFF
CDR3 DNA: TGTGCCAGCAGTACGGGCCTGAACACTGAAGCTTTCTTT
clone size: NA
V gene: TRBV6-6
J gene: TRBJ1-1
D gene: NA

CDR3 protein: CAWSDGTLNEQFF
CDR3 DNA: TGTGCCTGGAGTGATGGGACCCTAAATGAGCAGTTCTTC
clone size: NA
V gene: TRBV30
J gene: TRBJ2-1
D gene: NA

CDR3 protein: CASSLAGTDTQYF
CDR3 DNA: TGTGCCAGCAGCCTAGCCGGCACAGATACGCAGTATTTT
clone size: NA
V gene: TRBV14
J gene: TRBJ2-3
D gene: NA

CDR3 protein: CASSILADYNEQFF
CDR3 DNA: TGTGCCAGTAGTATACTAGCGGATTACAATGAGCAGTTCTTC
clone size: once
V gene: TRBV19
J gene: TRBJ2-1
D gene: TRBD2

CDR3 protein: CASNTGGWGQPQHF
CDR3 DNA: TGTGCCAGCAATACAGGGGGCTGGGGTCAGCCCCAGCATTTT
clone size: few
V gene: TRBV2
J gene: TRBJ1-5
D gene: TRBD1

CDR3 protein: CASSLRRGEFYNSPLHF
CDR3 DNA: TGTGCCAGCAGCTTGCGCAGGGGAGAATTCTATAATTCACCCCTCCACTTT
clone size: NA
V gene: TRBV5-6
J gene: TRBJ1-6
D gene: NA

CDR3 protein: CASSLRGPLYEQYF
CDR3 DNA: TGTGCCAGCAGTTTACGTGGGCCTTTGTACGAGCAGTACTTC
clone size: NA
V gene: TRBV28
J gene: TRBJ2-7
D gene: NA

CDR3 protein: CASSLGASGQETQYF
CDR3 DNA: TGTGCCAGCAGTTTAGGGGCTAGCGGACAAGAGACCCAGTACTTC
clone size: once
V gene: TRBV27
J gene: TRBJ2-5
D gene: TRBD2

CDR3 protein: CASSSRETNYNEQFF
CDR3 DNA: TGCGCCAGCAGTTCGCGGGAGACTAACTACAATGAGCAGTTCTTC
clone size: NA
V gene: TRBV5-1
J gene: TRBJ2-1
D gene: TRBD2

CDR3 protein: CASSPRDTGELFF
CDR3 DNA: TGTGCCAGCAGCCCCAGGGACACCGGGGAGCTGTTTTTT
clone size: once
V gene: TRBV11-3
J gene: TRBJ2-2
D gene: NA

CDR3 protein: CAISEEDRGPYEQYF
CDR3 DNA: TGTGCCATCAGTGAAGAGGACAGGGGGCCCTACGAGCAGTACTTC
clone size: NA
V gene: TRBV10-3
J gene: TRBJ2-7
D gene: TRBD1

CDR3 protein: CAEEEWTFYTF
CDR3 DNA: TGTGCAGAAGAAGAATGGACTTTCTACACCTTC
clone size: few
V gene: TRBV7-9
J gene: TRBJ1-2
D gene: NA

CDR3 protein: CASSFGMNTEAFF
CDR3 DNA: TGTGCCAGCAGCTTCGGTATGAACACTGAAGCTTTCTTT
clone size: NA
V gene: TRBV7-8
J gene: TRBJ1-1
D gene: NA

CDR3 protein: CASSPDQETQYF
CDR3 DNA: TGTGCCAGCTCACCCGACCAAGAGACCCAGTACTTC
clone size: NA
V gene: TRBV18
J gene: TRBJ2-5
D gene: NA

CDR3 protein: CASRSSGNTIYF
CDR3 DNA: TGTGCCAGCAGGTCCTCTGGAAACACCATATATTTT
clone size: NA
V gene: TRBV28
J gene: TRBJ1-3
D gene: NA

CDR3 protein: CASSQAGQNGEQYF
CDR3 DNA: TGTGCCAGCAGCCAAGCGGGACAGAACGGCGAGCAGTACTTC
clone size: few
V gene: TRBV14
J gene: TRBJ2-7
D gene: TRBD1